This TCR beta chain was identified during a study of T cell changes during pregnancy in multiple sclerosis. The V end lost 5 bases, the J end lost 11 bases, and 22 bases lay between the germline ends. Germline V gives CDR1 SGHRS, CDR2 YFSETQ. The CDR3 is 14 amino acids. Clones were read by immunoSEQ multiplex PCR, and TCRdb kept only the in-frame ones, dropping some. The sample holds tens of thousands of clones, approximately 90% seen once. The sequence derives from a female donor with multiple sclerosis, enrolled in a pregnancy study. J is TRBJ1-1 and V is TRBV5-1, with D possibly TRBD1 on 6 matching bases. Material: CD4+ T cells from peripheral blood mononuclear cells, obtained after pregnancy. CDR3 protein: CASRSTDSLPEAFF. The CDR3, as DNA: TGCGCCAGCAGATCCACGGACAGCCTCCCGGAGGCTTTCTTT.